This T cell receptor beta chain was recorded in a study of memory CD4+ T cells and cytomegalovirus serostatus. Study context: Of the healthy Belgian adults, roughly ten were CMV seropositive and 24 seronegative.

In this sample, this clone turned up once. Germline CDR1 and CDR2: SGHRS and YFSETQ. Unmatched junction bases numbered 2, after V lost 4 bases and J lost 1 base. There are 14 residues in the CDR3. TCRdb's copy holds only in-frame clones and misses some; the assay was immunoSEQ multiplex PCR. The sample has some 52,000 clones, 60% to 80% seen once. Single viable CD3+CD4+CD8-CD45RO+ cells were sorted as the memory CD4+ T cells. Donors' CMV status reflects serum IgG against pp150, pp28, p38, p52. Positive selection with CD4 microbeads enriched total CD4+ T cells. This clonotype originated in an adult in good health and CMV-seronegative. The rearrangement joins TRBV5-1 to TRBJ1-1; 9 bases agree with TRBD1. Sequencing input: memory CD4+ T cells from blood. The CDR3 DNA reads as TGCGCCAGCAGCGGGACAGGGAGGAACACTGAAGCTTTCTTT. As protein: CASSGTGRNTEAFF.